This T cell receptor (beta chain) stems from a study of blood T cell repertoires in COVID-19. Patients at the Seattle site were enrolled during active infection and followed longitudinally. V was clipped by 3 bases and J by 6 bases, with 11 bases between them. This CDR3 is built from 13 residues. Germline V gene sequence: CDR1 LNHDA, CDR2 SQIVND (reference sequence). Clones were sequenced by immunoSEQ multiplex PCR, and TCRdb holds only the in-frame ones, with some missing. Of around 480,000 clones detected, around 89% appear once; the ten largest clones hold about 12%. Sequencing used peripheral blood. This receptor was obtained from a woman aged 50 to 65 with COVID-19, enrolled during active disease. The chain combines TRBV19 with TRBJ2-5; possible D gene TRBD2, 5 bases. The CDR3 protein is CASSIGRWQTQYF. CDR3 nucleotide sequence: TGTGCCAGTAGTATTGGGAGATGGCAGACCCAGTACTTC.